The 20 T cell receptor beta chains in this list originate from one sample, sequenced in a study of CD4 T cells in relation to SARS-CoV-2 and coronaviruses. These receptors' antigens are unknown. Measured with immunoSEQ multiplex PCR; TCRdb has only the in-frame clones, and not every one. The table has 35,000 or so clones, around 77% seen once; the top ten hold around 20%. Sequenced material: memory CD4+ T cells from PBMCs, cultured in vitro. The receptors were gathered from an adult with COVID-19.

The chain joins TRBV6-1 to TRBJ2-7; the match to TRBD1 covers 10 bases. This CDR3 region has 15 residues. Germline lookup yields CDR1 MNHNS and CDR2 SASEGT. V gave up 2 bases and J gave up 3 bases; unmatched junction bases: 4. The CDR3 sequence: CASSEFGQGGYEQYF. The CDR3 DNA is TGTGCCAGCAGTGAATTCGGACAGGGGGGCTACGAGCAGTACTTC.

This clone was seen just once. The rearrangement uses TRBV29-1 and TRBJ1-1, with D tentatively TRBD1 (5 bases). This CDR3 has 13 amino acids. V lost 3 bases, J lost 0 bases, and 8 bases lay in between. Germline CDR1 SQVTM, CDR2 ANQGSEA. The CDR3 here is CSVEMTVNTEAFF. The CDR3 nucleotides are TGCAGCGTTGAGATGACAGTGAACACTGAAGCTTTCTTT.

The chain joins TRBV28 to TRBJ2-7; D is unresolved. Germline V gene lookup returns CDR1 MDHEN and CDR2 SYDVKM. Trimming pared 6 bases from V and 5 bases from J, leaving 8 bases between. This CDR3 comprises 11 residues. The CDR3 is CASRGLDEQYF. In DNA, the CDR3 is TGTGCCAGCAGAGGGTTGGACGAGCAGTACTTC.

Only a few counts were recorded for this clone. The chain has TRBV19 and TRBJ2-2; D possibly corresponds to TRBD1 (5 bases). Germline V gene data show CDR1 as LNHDA and CDR2 as SQIVND (reference sequence). The CDR3 is made up of 15 amino acids. Trimming cost V 7 bases and J 5 bases, with 17 bases left between them. Here the CDR3 DNA reads TGTGCCAGTAAGGGGCTAGTTGGGGAAACCGGGGAGCTGTTTTTT. The encoded protein is CASKGLVGETGELFF. Looking up the rest from reference TRBV19 and TRBJ2-2 gives the full variable domain: DGGITQSPKYLFRKEGQNVTLSCEQNLNHDAMYWYRQDPGQGLRLIYYSQIVNDFQKGDIAEGYSVSREKKESFPLTVTSAQKNPTAFYLCASKGLVGETGELFFGEGSRLTVL.

The chain carries TRBV27 and TRBJ2-1, with 8 nucleotides matching TRBD2. Germline CDR1 reads MNHEY; CDR2 reads SMNVEV (reference sequence). The CDR3 is 17 residues long. The V segment lost 2 bases and the J segment 7 bases; nucleotides outside the gene matches: 13. CDR3 region: CASSLRSSGLDRNEQFF. CDR3 nucleotides: TGTGCCAGCAGTTTAAGGTCTAGCGGGTTGGATAGGAATGAGCAGTTCTTC.

Only one count was recorded for this clone. This rearrangement joins TRBV19 to TRBJ2-3; the D call may be TRBD1 or TRBD2 (5 bases each). Per germline, CDR1 LNHDA and CDR2 SQIVND (reference sequence). This CDR3 has 14 residues. Trimming left V 5 bases short and J 1 base short, with 10 bases between. The CDR3 is CASSGAGRTDTQYF. In DNA form, the CDR3 reads TGTGCCAGTAGTGGGGCGGGTCGCACAGATACGCAGTATTTT.

The rearrangement joins TRBV5-3 to TRBJ2-5, with 7 nucleotides matching TRBD1. TRBV5-3 is placed among ORFs of uncertain function. The CDR3 spans 15 residues. The junction had 9 bases not matched to a gene; V was cut back by 1 base and J by 6 bases. CDR3 DNA sequence: TGTGCCAGAAGCTTGAGGCAGGGGGTGTGGAAGACCCAGTACTTC. It yields the protein CARSLRQGVWKTQYF.

The chain recombines TRBV29-1 with TRBJ2-3; TRBD2 might be the D (5 bases). The CDR3 has 12 residues. V gave up 7 bases and J gave up 5 bases, with 13 bases separating them. Per germline, CDR1 SQVTM and CDR2 ANQGSEA. This CDR3 is CSASFGEDTQYF. In DNA, the CDR3 is TGCAGCGCCTCGTTCGGGGAAGATACGCAGTATTTT.

The V and J genes are TRBV27 and TRBJ2-7, with D unclear. The CDR3 extends over 14 amino acids. Germline CDR1 MNHEY, CDR2 SMNVEV (reference sequence). V shed 5 bases and J shed 3 bases, with 14 bases lying between them. CDR3 amino acids: CASSPGSQYYEQYF. The CDR3 DNA is TGTGCCAGCAGTCCCGGGTCCCAGTACTACGAGCAGTACTTC.

The rearrangement joins TRBV30 to TRBJ2-7; the D gene could be TRBD1 or TRBD2 (5 bases each). V lost 3 bases and J 4 bases, leaving 13 bases between the germline ends. This CDR3 region has 13 residues. Germline V lookup: CDR1 GTSNPN, CDR2 SVGIG (reference sequence). The CDR3 nucleotides read TGTGCCTGGAGGCCTTGGGGGAGATACGAGCAGTACTTC. Translating gives CAWRPWGRYEQYF.

This clone was counted once. This chain connects TRBV2 to TRBJ2-1, with 9 nucleotides matching TRBD2. CDR1 and CDR2 from the germline V gene are SNHLY and FYNNEI. The CDR3 runs 19 residues. V lost 2 bases to trimming and J lost 0 bases; unmatched junction nucleotides: 11. The CDR3, as DNA: TGTGCCAGCAGTGAATATGGGACTAGCAGACTAGACTCCTACAATGAGCAGTTCTTC. Amino acids: CASSEYGTSRLDSYNEQFF.

This clone appeared a few times. This sequence joins TRBV18 and TRBJ1-2, with 8 bases aligning to TRBD1. With 3 bases clipped from V and 5 bases from J, the junction kept 8 bases outside the gene matches. The CDR3 extends over 15 amino acids. Germline CDR1 is KGHSH and CDR2 is LQKENI. The CDR3 protein is CASSPGTGQEYGYTF. For the CDR3, the DNA is TGTGCCAGCTCACCCGGGACAGGTCAGGAATATGGCTACACCTTC.

There are a few counts of this clone. The chain is built from TRBV10-3 and TRBJ1-1, with TRBD1 matching over 7 bases. Germline V gene sequence: CDR1 ENHRY, CDR2 SYGVKD. The CDR3 covers 15 residues. J lost 1 base, V lost 3 bases, and 5 bases had no gene match. This chain's CDR3 is CAISEGGQANTEAFF. CDR3 in DNA: TGTGCCATCAGTGAAGGAGGACAGGCGAACACTGAAGCTTTCTTT.

The rearrangement links TRBV5-1 to TRBJ2-1, with a possible D match to TRBD2 (6 bases). V dropped 2 bases and J dropped 1 base, with 10 bases sitting between them. The CDR3 is made up of 15 amino acids. Germline CDR1 SGHRS, CDR2 YFSETQ. The CDR3 DNA sequence: TGCGCCAGCAGCTTAGGCGGGACGTCCTACAATGAGCAGTTCTTC. It yields the protein CASSLGGTSYNEQFF.

This chain uses TRBV9 with TRBJ2-1, with 12 bases identical to TRBD1. The germline gives CDR1 SGDLS, CDR2 YYNGEE. The CDR3 contains 16 residues. The V and J ends lost 4 bases and 7 bases, in that order; junction bases with no gene match: 9. This CDR3 reads CASSIGTGGASNEQFF. The CDR3 DNA follows: TGTGCCAGCAGCATAGGGACAGGGGGCGCTTCGAATGAGCAGTTCTTC.

The rearrangement links TRBV7-2 to TRBJ2-1; the D is unclear. The CDR3 totals 11 residues. Germline V gene data show CDR1 as SGHTA and CDR2 as FQGNSA. The V end was cut by 1 base, the J end by 7 bases, with 2 bases between. The CDR3 DNA sequence: TGTGCCAGCAGCTTAGAAAATGAGCAGTTCTTC. It translates to CASSLENEQFF.

The J gene is TRBJ2-5, the V gene TRBV5-6; 7 bases fit TRBD2. Germline-derived CDR1 and CDR2 are SGHDT and YYEEEE. V lost 6 bases and J lost 5; bases outside the gene matches: 13. CDR3 size: 15 residues. CDR3 DNA sequence: TGTGCCAGCAACTATTGGGGGGGAGGCTGGGAGACCCAGTACTTC. It is translated as CASNYWGGGWETQYF.

This clone was seen a single time. The genes are TRBV18 and TRBJ2-5, with D perhaps matching TRBD1 (5 bases). V lost 1 base and J 4 bases, leaving 10 bases between the germline ends. This CDR3 comprises 14 residues. Germline V gene data show CDR1 as KGHSH and CDR2 as LQKENI. This chain's CDR3 is CASSPRAGRETQYF. As DNA, the CDR3 is TGTGCCAGCTCACCACGGGCAGGGCGAGAGACCCAGTACTTC. Full variable domain (outside the CDR3, taken from reference TRBV18 and TRBJ2-5): NAGVMQNPRHLVRRRGQEARLRCSPMKGHSHVYWYRQLPEEGLKFMVYLQKENIIDESGMPKERFSAEFPKEGPSILRIQQVVRGDSAAYFCASSPRAGRETQYFGPGTRLLVL.

CDR3: CASSQDTVDTQYF. The CDR3 DNA sequence: TGCGCCAGCAGCCAAGATACCGTGGATACGCAGTATTTT. The chain uses TRBV4-3 and TRBJ2-3; no clear D gene. Germline CDR1 and CDR2: LGHNA and YSLEER. The CDR3 consists of 13 residues. V shed 0 bases and J shed 6 bases, with 7 bases lying between them.

The CDR3 sequence is CASSPEGAGEQYF. Here the CDR3 DNA reads TGTGCCAGCAGCCCAGAGGGAGCTGGGGAGCAGTACTTC. The chain uses TRBV4-2 and TRBJ2-7, with D possibly TRBD2 on 5 matching bases. This CDR3 spans 13 amino acids. With 4 bases removed from V and 7 bases from J, the gap between germline ends came to 14 bases. Germline lookup yields CDR1 LGHNA and CDR2 YNFKEQ.